These 15 T cell receptor beta chains came from one sample sequenced in a study of OX40 agonist ivuxolimab in advanced cancers. Some clones are missing from TCRdb's copy, which holds only in-frame ones; the method was immunoSEQ multiplex PCR. The sample carries tens of thousands of clones, around 93% recorded once. The material was CD4+ or CD8+ T cells sorted from blood, obtained in a trial of the OX40 agonist ivuxolimab. The receptors here all came from an adult with an advanced solid tumor such as melanoma, head and neck, liver or kidney cancer.

This clone showed up just a few times. The genes are TRBV7-9 and TRBJ2-1; 10 bases are a match to TRBD2. This CDR3 region has 16 residues. Germline CDR1 reads SEHNR; CDR2 reads FQNEAQ (reference sequence). V trimming: 0 bases; J trimming: 8 bases; junction bases outside the gene matches: 7. Here the CDR3 reads CASSLAGDSGRYEQFF. Here the CDR3 DNA reads TGTGCCAGCAGCTTAGCAGGGGATAGCGGGAGGTATGAGCAGTTCTTC.

The CDR3 loop reads CASSPARGRGNSEQYF. In DNA, the CDR3 is TGTGCCAGCAGCCCGGCGCGTGGGCGGGGCAACTCGGAGCAGTACTTC. The V call is TRBV11-1, the J call TRBJ2-7; the D gene is possibly TRBD2 (6 bases). Trimming shortened V by 5 bases and J by 7 bases, and 24 bases separated the two germline ends. Germline CDR1 reads SGHAT; CDR2 reads FQDESV (reference sequence). The CDR3 sequence is 16 residues long. The full variable domain, completed using reference TRBV11-1 and TRBJ2-7, is EAEVAQSPRYKITEKSQAVAFWCDPISGHATLYWYRQILGQGPELLVQFQDESVVDDSQLPKDRFSAERLKGVDSTLKIQPAELGDSAMYLCASSPARGRGNSEQYFGPGTRLTVT.

This chain connects TRBV2 to TRBJ1-1; D uncertain. CDR3 length: 14 residues. Germline CDR1 and CDR2: SNHLY and FYNNEI. V was cut by 8 bases and J by 5 bases, with 18 bases left in between. The CDR3 reads CASDGEDWRTEAFF. The DNA of the CDR3 is TGTGCCAGCGACGGAGAGGACTGGCGGACTGAAGCTTTCTTT. Drawing the rest from reference TRBV2 and TRBJ1-1, the complete variable domain is EPEVTQTPSHQVTQMGQEVILRCVPISNHLYFYWYRQILGQKVEFLVSFYNNEISEKSEIFDDQFSVERPDGSNFTLKIRSTKLEDSAMYFCASDGEDWRTEAFFGQGTRLTVV.

The rearrangement joins TRBV4-1 to TRBJ1-1, with D possibly being TRBD1 (6 bases). Looked up from germline, CDR1 is MGHRA and CDR2 is YSYEKL. V lost 4 bases to trimming and J lost 7 bases, with 19 bases between them. This CDR3 contains 15 residues. The CDR3 DNA reads as TGCGCCAGCAGCCGGGGGGCGGGCAGTCTGGTTGAAGCTTTCTTT. Amino acids: CASSRGAGSLVEAFF.

This rearrangement joins TRBV5-1 to TRBJ2-5, with TRBD2 as a possible D gene (6 bases). Trimming removed 3 bases at V and 5 bases at J, with 17 bases between. The CDR3 consists of 15 residues. Germline CDR1 reads SGHRS; CDR2 reads YFSETQ. The CDR3 protein is CASSSGTSHLETQYF. CDR3 sequence (DNA): TGCGCCAGCAGCTCCGGGACTTCACACTTGGAGACCCAGTACTTC.

V gene TRBV7-9 combines with J gene TRBJ1-1; D call uncertain. V was shortened by 2 bases and J by 0 bases, with 7 bases between the two germline ends. Per the germline V gene, CDR1 is SEHNR and CDR2 is FQNEAQ (reference sequence). The CDR3 has 14 residues. The CDR3 DNA is TGTGCCAGCAGCTTATTTGGGCTGAACACTGAAGCTTTCTTT. Amino acids: CASSLFGLNTEAFF.

The chain links TRBV4-1 to TRBJ2-5; tentatively, D is TRBD2 (6 bases). Trimming stripped 4 bases from V and 3 bases from J, with 15 bases between. This CDR3 comprises 15 residues. Germline V gene sequence: CDR1 MGHRA, CDR2 YSYEKL. The CDR3 sequence is CASSPAGTQEETQYF. The CDR3 region has the DNA TGCGCCAGCAGCCCGGCGGGGACCCAGGAAGAGACCCAGTACTTC.

The chain has TRBV27 and TRBJ2-1; 9 positions match TRBD1. CDR1 MNHEY and CDR2 SMNVEV come from the germline V gene (reference sequence). V shed 7 bases, J shed 6 bases, and the junction held 10 bases outside the gene matches. This CDR3 comprises 15 residues. The CDR3, as DNA: TGTGCCAGCAAGGTGCCGACAGGGGGTTTCAATGAGCAGTTCTTC. It encodes CASKVPTGGFNEQFF.

This chain links TRBV5-1 with TRBJ2-7, with TRBD2 as a possible D gene (5 bases). This CDR3 has 15 residues. Germline CDR1 SGHRS, CDR2 YFSETQ. Trimming left V 1 base short and J 5 bases short, with 16 bases between. Written as DNA, the CDR3 is TGCGCCAGCAGCTTGATCCCTCGAGGGAGCGACGAGCAGTACTTC. This translates into CASSLIPRGSDEQYF.

The chain couples TRBV9 to TRBJ2-6; D gene unclear. Per germline, CDR1 SGDLS and CDR2 YYNGEE. Trimming cost V 0 bases and J 0 bases, with 10 bases left between them. This CDR3 comprises 17 residues. The CDR3 region has the DNA TGTGCCAGCAGCGTAGAAGGCCAGGTCTCTGGGGCCAACGTCCTGACTTTC. Amino acid sequence: CASSVEGQVSGANVLTF.

This rearrangement joins TRBV7-8 to TRBJ2-7; the D gene is possibly TRBD1 (5 bases). CDR3 length: 14 amino acids. CDR1 SGHVS and CDR2 FQNEAQ come from the germline V gene. V lost 1 base, J lost 3 bases, and 10 bases lay in between. CDR3: CASSLDGRDYEQYF. In nucleotides, the CDR3 is TGTGCCAGCAGCTTAGACGGCAGGGACTACGAGCAGTACTTC. The whole variable domain, remainder taken from reference TRBV7-8 and TRBJ2-7, is GAGVSQSPRYKVAKRGQDVALRCDPISGHVSLFWYQQALGQGPEFLTYFQNEAQLDKSGLPSDRFFAERPEGSVSTLKIQRTQQEDSAVYLCASSLDGRDYEQYFGPGTRLTVT.

The CDR3 DNA reads TGTGCCAGCAGCTTGGGAGGACCAAAAGACTCCTACAATGAGCAGTTCTTC. Amino acid sequence: CASSLGGPKDSYNEQFF. This chain joins TRBV14 and TRBJ2-1; possibly TRBD2 for D (6 bases). Germline V gene data show CDR1 as SGHDN and CDR2 as FVKESK. The CDR3 is made up of 17 amino acids. V lost 5 bases to trimming and J lost 0 bases, with 17 bases between them.

This chain links TRBV28 with TRBJ1-3; D gene ambiguous. V lost 3 bases and J 0 bases, leaving 9 bases between the germline ends. The CDR3 is 15 residues long. The V gene's germline CDR1 is MDHEN and CDR2 SYDVKM. CDR3 DNA sequence: TGTGCCAGCAGTTTCCCTGACATCTCTGGAAACACCATATATTTT. Protein product: CASSFPDISGNTIYF.

This clone appeared a single time. The V gene is TRBV21-1, the J gene TRBJ2-1; TRBD1, the table's D call, lacks a check against the DNA. TRBV21-1 is listed as a pseudogene. The CDR3 spans 19 residues. CDR3 sequence: CASSKGHAEGSSSYNEQFF. In nucleotides, the CDR3 is TGTGCCAGCAGCAAAGGACACGCCGAAGGATCGAGCTCCTACAATGAGCAGTTCTTC.

The count of this clone is one. The CDR3 loop is CASSETSGGQYTQYF. CDR3 bases: TGTGCCAGCAGTGAAACTAGCGGGGGACAGTATACGCAGTATTTT. This sequence joins TRBV2 and TRBJ2-3; 11 bases are a match to TRBD2. Germline lookup yields CDR1 SNHLY and CDR2 FYNNEI. The trim removed 2 bases at V and 7 bases at J, leaving 5 bases unmatched. This CDR3 has 15 amino acids.